These 14 T cell receptor beta chains came from one sample sequenced in a study of stem cell transplantation in POMP-related autoinflammatory disease. The repertoire was sequenced with immunoSEQ multiplex PCR; TCRdb's copy has only in-frame clones and lacks some. The sample contains some 8,300 clones, about nine tenths of which appear only once. No antigen is known for these receptors. General study results and limits: Patients with PRAID showed a restricted number of unique TRB V-J gene pairings. Across all analyzed T-cell subsets, patients with PRAID tended toward reduced diversity and increased clonality.

The sample in question was CD8+ T cells from PBMCs, obtained before stem cell transplantation. Receptor source: a human donor with POMP-related autoinflammation and immune dysregulation (PRAID).

V usage is TRBV6-4 and J usage is TRBJ2-1; D is possibly TRBD1 or TRBD2 (6 bases each). This CDR3 comprises 13 residues. Trimming stripped 2 bases from V and 6 bases from J, with 8 bases between. Germline loops: CDR1 MRHNA, CDR2 SNTAGT. The CDR3 coding sequence is TGTGCCAGCAGTGACCCGGGGGCCAATGAGCAGTTCTTC. Encoded protein: CASSDPGANEQFF.

The chain uses TRBV29-1 and TRBJ1-2, with D possibly being TRBD1 (5 bases). The CDR3 contains 12 residues. CDR1 SQVTM and CDR2 ANQGSEA come from the germline V gene. V lost 2 bases to trimming and J lost 4 bases, with 8 bases between them. The CDR3 nucleotides read TGCAGCGTTGAATGGGGGGGCTATGGCTACACCTTC. Protein: CSVEWGGYGYTF.

This clone was detected once. The chain uses TRBV9 and TRBJ2-7; 11 nucleotides match TRBD1. Germline CDR1 is SGDLS and CDR2 is YYNGEE. Trimming removed 0 bases from V and 3 bases from J; junction bases left unmatched: 2. There are 15 residues in the CDR3. CDR3 DNA sequence: TGTGCCAGCAGCGTAGCCGGGACAGGGGGCTACGAGCAGTACTTC. As protein: CASSVAGTGGYEQYF.

The J gene is TRBJ1-5, the V gene TRBV4-1; tentatively, D is TRBD1 (5 bases). The CDR3 has 15 residues. The ends were cut back, 3 bases at V and 0 bases at J, with 9 bases in the middle. Germline-derived CDR1 and CDR2 are MGHRA and YSYEKL. Here the CDR3 DNA reads TGCGCCAGCAGCCAGGAGACAGTTAGCAATCAGCCCCAGCATTTT. Translated: CASSQETVSNQPQHF.

The CDR3 loop reads CASSQVADTQYF. CDR3 in DNA: TGCGCCAGCAGCCAAGTGGCAGATACGCAGTATTTT. V is TRBV4-1 and J is TRBJ2-3; D unclear. V was trimmed by 1 base and J by 4 bases, leaving 3 bases between them. The length of the CDR3 is 12 residues. Germline V CDR1 and CDR2: MGHRA, YSYEKL.

This rearrangement joins TRBV7-9 to TRBJ2-7; 7 nucleotides align to TRBD1. Per the germline V gene, CDR1 is SEHNR and CDR2 is FQNEAQ (reference sequence). The CDR3 consists of 15 residues. V was pared by 2 bases and J by 3 bases, with 7 bases of the junction left unmatched. In DNA, the CDR3 is TGTGCCAGCAGCTTACCGGCGGCAGGGGGCTACGAGCAGTACTTC. Translation gives CASSLPAAGGYEQYF.

Concerning this clone: One junction end does not reproduce the germline sequence, and a read error may be involved. CDR3 coding DNA: TGTGCTAGCAGCTTAGTGCCCGGGGACGAGCAGTACTTC. This translates into CASSLVPGDEQYF. The chain joins TRBV7-7 to TRBJ2-7; D is perhaps TRBD2 (5 bases). The CDR3 runs to 13 residues. The V gene's germline CDR1 is SSHAT and CDR2 FNYEAQ (reference sequence).

The chain joins TRBV23-1 to TRBJ2-4; 9 nucleotides match TRBD1. TRBV23-1 is identified as an open reading frame with a role that is uncertain. This CDR3 comprises 20 residues. The V gene end was trimmed by 2 bases and the J gene end by 0 bases; junction bases not matched to a gene: 14. CDR3 in amino acids: CASSQLRDRELDLAKNIQYF. In DNA, the CDR3 is TGCGCCAGCAGTCAACTCCGGGACAGGGAGCTGGATTTAGCCAAAAACATTCAGTACTTC.

The gene calls are TRBV6-6 and TRBJ1-2, with a tentative D call TRBD1 (5 bases). Germline-derived CDR1 and CDR2 are MNHNY and SVGAGI (reference sequence). V lost 2 bases, J lost 6 bases, and 16 bases lay in between. CDR3 size: 15 residues. In nucleotides, the CDR3 is TGTGCCAGCAGTTACCTCGGGACTCCGAGGGATGGCTACACCTTC. Residues: CASSYLGTPRDGYTF.

This chain uses TRBV13 with TRBJ2-7; 10 positions match TRBD1. V dropped 2 bases and J dropped 3; count of bases not matched to a gene: 4. The CDR3 has 15 amino acids. Looked up from germline, CDR1 is PRHDT and CDR2 is FYEKMQ (reference sequence). The CDR3 sequence: CASSLKGQGRYEQYF. In DNA, the CDR3 is TGTGCCAGCAGCTTAAAGGGACAGGGGCGCTACGAGCAGTACTTC.

This rearrangement joins TRBV2 to TRBJ2-3; 11 nucleotides line up with TRBD1. Per germline, CDR1 SNHLY and CDR2 FYNNEI. This CDR3 region has 16 residues. V lost 4 bases and J lost 0; bases outside the gene matches: 3. CDR3 amino acids: CASSVDRGPSTDTQYF. CDR3 sequence (DNA): TGTGCCAGCAGTGTGGACAGGGGGCCTAGCACAGATACGCAGTATTTT.

The J gene is TRBJ1-3, the V gene TRBV10-3; 7 bases are shared with TRBD1. The CDR3 contains 14 residues. Germline loops: CDR1 ENHRY, CDR2 SYGVKD. V shed 10 bases, J shed 0 bases, and the junction held 6 bases outside the gene matches. CDR3 amino acids: CATGDSHSGNTIYF. In DNA form, the CDR3 reads TGTGCCACGGGGGACAGCCACTCTGGAAACACCATATATTTT.

V and J are TRBV6-1 and TRBJ1-2; D possibly corresponds to TRBD1 (5 bases). V was trimmed by 10 bases and J by 3 bases, leaving 15 bases between them. Germline assignment: CDR1 MNHNS and CDR2 SASEGT. The CDR3 is 13 amino acids. The CDR3 region has the DNA TGTGCCACCCAGGGTCCCCCGTACTATGGCTACACCTTC. Its protein product is CATQGPPYYGYTF.

This rearrangement joins TRBV28 to TRBJ1-3; 8 bases line up with TRBD1. Germline lookup yields CDR1 MDHEN and CDR2 SYDVKM. V dropped 2 bases and J dropped 2; count of bases not matched to a gene: 11. The CDR3 spans 18 residues. The chain's CDR3 is CASSLQPLGQGPGNTIYF. CDR3 DNA: TGTGCCAGCAGTTTACAGCCCCTCGGACAGGGACCTGGAAACACCATATATTTT.